This record covers a single T cell receptor beta chain. Its antigen is not known. The sample originates from a study of OX40 agonist ivuxolimab in advanced cancers. About the study: An agonistic human IgG2 monoclonal antibody against OX40 (CD134) was given. At 0.01 to 10 mg/kg, ivuxolimab was administered intravenously to patients every 2 weeks.

Data came from immunoSEQ multiplex PCR; TCRdb stores just in-frame clones and leaves some out. Among around 55,000 clones listed, around 85% were seen once. The study's findings and limits: Certain nonresponders likewise exhibited a low normalized T-cell clonal expansion.

The V end was cut by 5 bases, the J end by 1 base, with 12 bases between. Germline CDR1 LNHDA, CDR2 SQIVND (reference sequence). The CDR3 extends over 14 amino acids. The sequence was collected from an adult with an advanced solid tumor such as melanoma, head and neck, liver or kidney cancer. The sample in question was CD4+ or CD8+ T cells sorted from blood, obtained in a trial of the OX40 agonist ivuxolimab. This rearrangement joins TRBV19 to TRBJ2-7; D could derive from TRBD1 or TRBD2 (5 bases each). The CDR3 DNA reads as TGTGCCAGTAGTCCCCGAGGGGAATCCTACGAGCAGTACTTC. It is translated as CASSPRGESYEQYF.